This TCR beta chain stems from a study of blood T cell repertoires in COVID-19. The overall study: Italy, Spain and the United States were the sources of the convalescent and acute COVID-19 samples.

The CDR3 consists of 14 residues. The V end was cut by 5 bases, the J end by 8 bases, with 16 bases between. Germline V gene data show CDR1 as KGHSH and CDR2 as LQKENI. Generated by immunoSEQ multiplex PCR, the TCRdb table keeps only in-frame clones and is missing some. The table lists 140,000 to 150,000 clones, 80% of them singletons. The clonotype comes from a woman aged 45-65 years with acute or convalescent COVID-19. The sequenced sample was peripheral blood. The rearrangement uses TRBV18 and TRBJ1-5; unclear D gene. The CDR3 DNA reads as TGTGCCAGCTCAGCATCTGACTCCTCCGAGCCCCAGCATTTT. Protein: CASSASDSSEPQHF.